This TCR beta chain stems from a study of OX40 agonist ivuxolimab in advanced cancers. For the study at large: A male proportion of approximately 83% was recorded, with mean age approximately 57 years and range roughly 23 to 85. Overall study findings and caveats: The 0.1-3.0 mg/kg partial responders had among the lowest clonal expansion. On average, CD8+ T cells showed a greater number of expanded clones than CD4+.

On this clone itself: What it recognizes is unknown.

Losses at the gene ends were 6 bases for V and 9 bases for J; bases not matched to a gene: 10. This CDR3 is built from 14 residues. Germline lookup yields CDR1 MGHDK and CDR2 SYGVNS. Data came from immunoSEQ multiplex PCR; TCRdb stores just in-frame clones and leaves some out. Among 70,000 to 80,000 clones, around 94% were seen once, and the ten largest hold approximately 14%. The V gene is TRBV25-1, the J gene TRBJ2-1; 8 bases line up with TRBD2. The sample in question was CD4+ or CD8+ T cells sorted from blood, obtained in a trial of the OX40 agonist ivuxolimab. This TCR derives from an adult with an advanced solid tumor such as melanoma, head and neck, liver or kidney cancer. In DNA, the CDR3 is TGTGCCAGCAGCTTTGCGGGAGGTTGGGGTGAGCAGTTCTTC. It is translated as CASSFAGGWGEQFF.